This T cell receptor (beta chain) was identified during a study of shared clonotypes between healthy human individuals. Study-level findings and limits: A generally larger estimated richness was seen in naive subsets than in memory subsets. Shared across a few donors were roughly 4.8% of the naive CD4 clonotypes. Tissues were not sampled, only blood, and their repertoires likely differ.

The CDR3 loop spans 13 amino acids. The germline CDR1 and CDR2 sequences are LGHNA and YSLEER. V dropped 4 bases and J dropped 6 bases, with 10 bases sitting between them. CD8 cells classed as naive were CD45RO-negative and positively selected for CCR7, excluding terminally differentiated effector memory CD45RA+ cells. Every donor, a Caucasian adult, lived in Nashville, Tennessee. The data were produced by immunoSEQ multiplex PCR, yet TCRdb's version contains in-frame clones alone and is incomplete. The sample lists 1.5 million to 2.5 million clones, about 95% occurring once. For this clone: As yet, its antigen is unknown.

Sequencing was carried out using naive CD8+ T cells sorted from blood. The chain recombines TRBV4-3 with TRBJ2-1, with unresolved D. The sequence was collected from a man aged 18-30 years in good health. As DNA, the CDR3 is TGCGCCAGCAGCCGAGTTTTGGGCAATGAGCAGTTCTTC. Protein sequence: CASSRVLGNEQFF.